This TCR beta chain was captured in a study of T cell responses to AZD1222 COVID-19 vaccine. Study overall: Investigators merged groups given second doses at roughly 4 or roughly 12 weeks. Study-level points and caveats: Vaccine-associated CD4 TCRs spanned spike, dominant at 160-218 and 743-854. Donor demographics were predominantly white British with a female majority; clonal diversity may be underestimated. No repertoire was sampled before or during the peak T cell response, only after it.

Clones were read by immunoSEQ multiplex PCR, and TCRdb kept only the in-frame ones, dropping some. The data contain about 73,000 clones, 88% of them singletons. Turning to this clone: Its antigen remains unidentified.

Sequenced material: peripheral blood, taken on day 0 of AZD1222 vaccination. The sequence derives from an adult in good health.

CDR3 region: CASSISMSSYNEQFF. The CDR3 DNA reads as TGTGCCAGCAGCATCAGCATGAGCTCCTACAATGAGCAGTTCTTC. J is TRBJ2-1 and V is TRBV7-9; D not certain. V was clipped by 5 bases and J by 0 bases, with 11 bases between them. CDR1 and CDR2 (germline): SEHNR, FQNEAQ (reference sequence). This CDR3 contains 15 residues.